Listed here is a single TCR beta chain. What this receptor recognizes is not known. Base quality data are lacking; no much larger clone is found one base away. TCR CDR3 regions were amplified from genomic DNA by multiplex PCR using the deep immunoSEQ assay. Genomic DNA extracted from each cell subset was distributed evenly over all wells of several immunoSEQ 96-well plates, and each plate served as one replicate. For sorted subsets, each replicate PCR was loaded with about 0.2 ug genomic DNA, equivalent to 30,000 to 35,000 T cell genomes. Purified libraries were measured with a Qubit 3.0 fluorometer, size-checked on a Bioanalyzer 2100, and measured again with the KAPA Library Quantification kit. Every immunoSEQ 96-well plate was sequenced on a separate single-read 150-cycle Illumina NextSeq 550 flow cell. As for the authors' bioinformatics: Because only junctional sequences without quality scores were contained in the immunoSEQ output, filtering matching that applied to full-length reads could not be performed. To assign V/J genes and CDR3, sequences were annotated against IMGT germline references using PyIR, a Python wrapper for IgBLAST v1.9. Reads with weak V/J assignments (E-value above 1e-6), missing CDR3, stop codons, out-of-frame junctions, or ambiguous translated residues were removed. A V3J clonotype was defined by an identical inferred V gene, J gene, and CDR3 amino acid sequence. The percentage overlap between two repertoires was calculated by dividing the number of shared unique clonotypes by the size of the smaller repertoire. Repertoire richness was assessed with RTK rarefaction, the Chao1 estimator, and Recon v2.1 estimates of unobserved clonotypes. Generation probabilities were computed with OLGA for all TCRbeta clonotypes obtained by the gDNA method from a handful of donors. TCRdb mirrors the immuneACCESS table, restricted to in-frame sequences. Some clones are absent from its copies; in checked studies, under half trace to an unresolved V gene, and the reason for the others is unknown. V, J and clone size are taken as reported in that table, and D and trimming were inferred from the DNA itself. In all, the sample holds about 2.3 million clones, and around 90% of those were seen once. The ten largest clones capture around 0.38% of the sample.

Healthy HIV-negative adults with no recently reported acute infections or vaccinations were included as donors. All donors were Caucasian adults living in Nashville, Tennessee, USA. CD4+ T cells were enriched through magnetic negative selection, after which naive cells were positively selected on CD45RA and the remaining negative fraction served as the memory subset. After blood collection by leukapheresis, PBMCs were isolated using Ficoll-Histopaque density gradient centrifugation and then cryopreserved in the vapor phase of liquid nitrogen. Purity and quantity of every magnetically sorted T cell population were checked by analytical flow cytometry. From each sorted fraction, genomic DNA was isolated and quantified by UV absorbance on a Nanodrop 2000c. This entry comes from a study of shared clonotypes between healthy human individuals (dated by TCRdb to 2020 to 2022). General notes on the study: The cohort included a few men and a couple of women between 18 and 49 years of age. For each donor, three plates each were used for CD4 naive and CD4 memory, two plates were used for CD8 naive, and one plate was used for CD8 memory. The study deeply sequenced blood TCR repertoires of about 5 healthy adults to estimate repertoire size and the extent of clonotype sharing between individuals. Different laboratories and diverse techniques were used to prepare libraries and sequence TCR repertoires, to increase sequencing depth and limit assay-specific biases. Each donor's leukapheresis produced roughly between about 0.8 and 10 billion PBMCs. Summary of the overall study and its limitations: Because the study included a small number of donors, the genetic and exposure-history diversity represented was limited. Approximately 5% of naive CD4, approximately 3.7% of naive CD8, 2.3% of memory CD4, and around 0.4% of memory CD8 clonotypes were shared across several donors. Naive subsets generally had larger estimated clonotype richness than memory subsets. Higher generation probabilities were observed for clonotypes shared by all four sorted-subset donors than for non-shared clonotypes. Even with the large sequencing depth, rarefaction of the sorted-subset datasets indicated that sequencing was incomplete. Only blood was sampled, and tissue TCR repertoires likely differ from those in blood. Based on pairwise subsampling, the degree of clonotype sharing among donors was expected to be affected by sequencing depth.

Sequenced material: naive CD4+ T cells from PBMCs. Taken with the paper, the label for cell subset or site translates to: CD45RA+ positively selected. The source is a young man in good health. Some clones in this sample may be carry-over from other donors' samples.

The CDR3 protein sequence reads: CASSPLQGIDEQYF. The DNA is TGTGCCAGCTCACCCTTACAGGGGATCGACGAGCAGTACTTC. The chain couples TRBV18 to TRBJ2-7; 7 central nucleotides agree with TRBD1. The germline V end is reduced by 3 bases and the J end by 5 bases; junction bases left unmatched: 7. CDR1 and CDR2 are read off the germline V gene as KGHSH and LQKENI. From the cysteine through the phenylalanine, the CDR3 covers 14 amino acids. This entry keeps only the CDR3 DNA: 42 bases, framed from base 1.